This T cell receptor (beta chain) was captured in a study of blood T cell repertoires in COVID-19. Across the study: Whether acute or convalescent, the COVID-19 samples came from the United States, Italy and Spain.

The method was immunoSEQ multiplex PCR; TCRdb's version includes in-frame clones alone and lacks a portion of them. Among approximately 280,000 clones, roughly 90% were seen once, and the ten largest hold less than 2.5%. The TCR originated in a man aged 50-60 years with acute or convalescent COVID-19. What was sequenced was peripheral blood.

In DNA, the CDR3 is TGTGCCACCAGTGATGCCAGCGGGGGGGCAGATACGCAGTATTTT. Translating it yields CATSDASGGADTQYF. The chain has TRBV24-1 and TRBJ2-3; 10 nucleotides line up with TRBD2. The CDR3 runs 15 residues. The V segment lost 3 bases and the J segment 4 bases; nucleotides outside the gene matches: 3. CDR1 and CDR2 from the germline V gene are KGHDR and SFDVKD.